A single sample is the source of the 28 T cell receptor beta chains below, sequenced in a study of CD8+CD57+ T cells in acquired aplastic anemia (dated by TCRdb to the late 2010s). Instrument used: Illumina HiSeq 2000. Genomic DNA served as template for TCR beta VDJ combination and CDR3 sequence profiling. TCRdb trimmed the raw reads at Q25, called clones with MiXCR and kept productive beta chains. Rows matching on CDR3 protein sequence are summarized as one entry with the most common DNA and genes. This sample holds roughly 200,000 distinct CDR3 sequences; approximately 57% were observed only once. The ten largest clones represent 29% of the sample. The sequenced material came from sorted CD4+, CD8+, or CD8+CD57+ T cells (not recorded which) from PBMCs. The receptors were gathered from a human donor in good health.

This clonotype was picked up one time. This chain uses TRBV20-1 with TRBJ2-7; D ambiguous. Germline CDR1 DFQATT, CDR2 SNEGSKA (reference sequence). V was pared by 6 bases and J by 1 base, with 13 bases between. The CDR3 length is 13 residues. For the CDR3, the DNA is TGCAGTGCCTTGGGCCAGCTATCCTACGAGCAGTACTTC. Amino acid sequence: CSALGQLSYEQYF.

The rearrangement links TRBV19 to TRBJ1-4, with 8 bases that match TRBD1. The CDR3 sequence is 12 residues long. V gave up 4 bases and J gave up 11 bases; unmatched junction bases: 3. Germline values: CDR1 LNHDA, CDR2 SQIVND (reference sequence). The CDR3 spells CASSTRGRKLFF. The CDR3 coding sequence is TGTGCCAGTAGTACCAGGGGGCGGAAACTGTTTTTT.

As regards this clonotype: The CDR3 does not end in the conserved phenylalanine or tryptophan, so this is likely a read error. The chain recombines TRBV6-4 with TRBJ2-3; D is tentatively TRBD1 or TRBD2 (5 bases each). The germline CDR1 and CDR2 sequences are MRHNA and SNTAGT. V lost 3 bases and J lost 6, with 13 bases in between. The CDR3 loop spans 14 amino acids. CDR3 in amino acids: CASSEGLAADTQYL. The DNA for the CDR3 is TGTGCCAGCAGTGAGGGGCTAGCAGCGGATACGCAGTATTTG.

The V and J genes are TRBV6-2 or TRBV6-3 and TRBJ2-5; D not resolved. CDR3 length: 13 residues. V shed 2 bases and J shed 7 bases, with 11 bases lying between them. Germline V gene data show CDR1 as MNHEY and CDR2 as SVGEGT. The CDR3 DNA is TGTGCCAGCAGTTACACAATCGATGGGACCCAGTACTTC. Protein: CASSYTIDGTQYF.

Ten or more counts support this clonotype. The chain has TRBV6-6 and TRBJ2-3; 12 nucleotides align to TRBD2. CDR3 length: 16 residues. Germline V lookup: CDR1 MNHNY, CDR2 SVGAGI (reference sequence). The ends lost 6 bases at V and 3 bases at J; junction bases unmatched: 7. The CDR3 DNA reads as TGTGCCAGCAGCCCCAGCGGACTAGCGGGGACAGATACGCAGTATTTT. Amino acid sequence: CASSPSGLAGTDTQYF.

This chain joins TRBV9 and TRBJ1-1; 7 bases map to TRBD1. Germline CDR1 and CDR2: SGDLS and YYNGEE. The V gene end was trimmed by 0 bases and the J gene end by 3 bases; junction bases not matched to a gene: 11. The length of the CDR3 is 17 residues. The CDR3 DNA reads TGTGCCAGCAGCGTAGCTACAGGGGTTGGGGGCCACACTGAAGCTTTCTTT. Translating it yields CASSVATGVGGHTEAFF.

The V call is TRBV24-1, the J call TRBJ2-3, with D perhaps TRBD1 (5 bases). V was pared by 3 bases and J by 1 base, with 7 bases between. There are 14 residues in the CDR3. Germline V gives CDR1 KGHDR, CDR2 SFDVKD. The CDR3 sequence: CATSDLRGTDTQYF. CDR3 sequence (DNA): TGTGCCACCAGTGATCTCAGGGGCACAGATACGCAGTATTTT.

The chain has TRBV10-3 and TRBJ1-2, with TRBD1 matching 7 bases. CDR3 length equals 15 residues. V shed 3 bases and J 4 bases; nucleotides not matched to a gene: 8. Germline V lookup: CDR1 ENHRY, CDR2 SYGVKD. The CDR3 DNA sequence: TGTGCCATCAGTGAATCGGGACAGCTTTCCTATGGCTACACCTTC. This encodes CAISESGQLSYGYTF.

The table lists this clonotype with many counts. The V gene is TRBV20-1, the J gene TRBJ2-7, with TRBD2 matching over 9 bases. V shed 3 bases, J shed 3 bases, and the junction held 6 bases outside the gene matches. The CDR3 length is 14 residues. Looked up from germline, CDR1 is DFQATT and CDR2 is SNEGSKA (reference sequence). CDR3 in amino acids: CSARRLAEHYEQYF. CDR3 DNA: TGCAGTGCTAGGAGACTAGCGGAGCACTACGAGCAGTACTTC.

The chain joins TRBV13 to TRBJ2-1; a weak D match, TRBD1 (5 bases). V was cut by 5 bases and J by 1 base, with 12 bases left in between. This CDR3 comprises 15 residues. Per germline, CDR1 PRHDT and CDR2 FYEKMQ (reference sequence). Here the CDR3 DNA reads TGTGCCAGCAGCCCCAGCAGGGATTCCTACAATGAGCAGTTCTTC. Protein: CASSPSRDSYNEQFF.

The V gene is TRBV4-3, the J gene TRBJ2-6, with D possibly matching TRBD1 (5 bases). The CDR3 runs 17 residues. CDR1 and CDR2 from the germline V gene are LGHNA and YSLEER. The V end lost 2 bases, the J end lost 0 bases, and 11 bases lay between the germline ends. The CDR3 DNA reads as TGCGCCAGCAGCCAACGTGACAGCCCCTCTGGGGCCAACGTCCTGACTTTC. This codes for CASSQRDSPSGANVLTF.

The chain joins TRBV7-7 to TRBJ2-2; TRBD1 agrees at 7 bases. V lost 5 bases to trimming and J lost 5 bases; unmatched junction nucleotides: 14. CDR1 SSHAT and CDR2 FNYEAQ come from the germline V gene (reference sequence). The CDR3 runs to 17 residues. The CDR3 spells CASSTNFDRVQTGELFF. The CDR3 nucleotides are TGTGCCAGCAGCACCAATTTTGACAGGGTACAGACCGGGGAGCTGTTTTTT.

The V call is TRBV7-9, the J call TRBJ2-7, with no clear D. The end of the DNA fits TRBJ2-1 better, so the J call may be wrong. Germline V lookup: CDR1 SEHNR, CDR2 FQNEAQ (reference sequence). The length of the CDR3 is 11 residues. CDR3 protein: CASSSLNEQFF. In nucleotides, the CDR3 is TGTGCCAGCAGCTCTTTGAATGAGCAGTTCTTC.

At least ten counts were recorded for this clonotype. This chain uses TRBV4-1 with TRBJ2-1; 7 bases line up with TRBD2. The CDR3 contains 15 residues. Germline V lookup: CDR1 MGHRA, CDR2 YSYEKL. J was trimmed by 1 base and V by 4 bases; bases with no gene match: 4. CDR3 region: CASSLGRDSYNEQFF. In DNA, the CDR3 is TGCGCCAGCAGCCTAGGGAGGGATTCCTACAATGAGCAGTTCTTC.

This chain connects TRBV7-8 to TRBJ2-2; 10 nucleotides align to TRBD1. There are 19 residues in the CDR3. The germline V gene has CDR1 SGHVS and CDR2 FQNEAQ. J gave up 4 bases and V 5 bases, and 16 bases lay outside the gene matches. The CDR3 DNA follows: TGTGCCAGCAGCCATCCCGGGACAGGGGTCAGTGAATCCACCGGGGAGCTGTTTTTT. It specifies CASSHPGTGVSESTGELFF.

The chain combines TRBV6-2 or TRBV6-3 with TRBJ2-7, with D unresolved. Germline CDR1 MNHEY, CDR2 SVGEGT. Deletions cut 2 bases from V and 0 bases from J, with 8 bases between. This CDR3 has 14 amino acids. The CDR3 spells CASSYRASSYEQYF. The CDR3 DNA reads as TGTGCCAGCAGTTACAGGGCGAGCTCCTACGAGCAGTACTTC.

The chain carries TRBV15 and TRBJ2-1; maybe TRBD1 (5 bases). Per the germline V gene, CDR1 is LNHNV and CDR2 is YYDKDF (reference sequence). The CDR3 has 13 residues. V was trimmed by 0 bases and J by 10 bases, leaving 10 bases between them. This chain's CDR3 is CATSRDQGAEQFF. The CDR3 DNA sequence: TGTGCCACCAGCAGAGATCAAGGGGCCGAGCAGTTCTTC. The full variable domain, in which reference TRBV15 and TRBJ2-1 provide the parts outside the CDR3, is DAMVIQNPRYQVTQFGKPVTLSCSQTLNHNVMYWYQQKSSQAPKLLFHYYDKDFNNEADTPDNFQSRRPNTSFCFLDIRSPGLGDTAMYLCATSRDQGAEQFFGPGTRLTVL.

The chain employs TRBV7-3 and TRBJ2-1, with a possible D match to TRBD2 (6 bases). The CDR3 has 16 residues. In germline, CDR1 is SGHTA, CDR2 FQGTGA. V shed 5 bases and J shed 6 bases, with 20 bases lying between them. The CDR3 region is CASSPSAGLYGNEQFF. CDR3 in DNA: TGTGCCAGCAGCCCTTCGGCGGGGCTTTACGGCAATGAGCAGTTCTTC.

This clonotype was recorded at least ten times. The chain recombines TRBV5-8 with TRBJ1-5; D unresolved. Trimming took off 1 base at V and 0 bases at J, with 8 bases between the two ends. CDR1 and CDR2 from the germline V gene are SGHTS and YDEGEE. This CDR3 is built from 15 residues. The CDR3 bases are TGTGCCAGCAGCTTGATAGTATATAGCAATCAGCCCCAGCATTTT. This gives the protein CASSLIVYSNQPQHF.

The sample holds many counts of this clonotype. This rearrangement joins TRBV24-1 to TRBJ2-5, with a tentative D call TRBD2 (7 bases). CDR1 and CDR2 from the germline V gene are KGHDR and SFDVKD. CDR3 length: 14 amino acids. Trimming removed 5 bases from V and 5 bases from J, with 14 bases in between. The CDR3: CATSGRGGGETQYF. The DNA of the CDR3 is TGTGCCACCAGTGGTCGGGGCGGGGGCGAGACCCAGTACTTC.

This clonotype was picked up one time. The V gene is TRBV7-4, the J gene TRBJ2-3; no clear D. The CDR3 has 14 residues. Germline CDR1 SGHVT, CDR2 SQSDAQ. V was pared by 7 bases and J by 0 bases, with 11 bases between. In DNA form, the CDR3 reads TGTGCCAGCAAGAGAGGCCGTAGCACAGATACGCAGTATTTT. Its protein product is CASKRGRSTDTQYF.

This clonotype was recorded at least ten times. CDR3 in DNA: TGTGCCAGCAGCCAAGTAGACAGGCCCCAGGGGTACGAGCAGTACTTC. This sequence encodes CASSQVDRPQGYEQYF. The genes are TRBV14 and TRBJ2-7; a possible D gene is TRBD1 (6 bases). This CDR3 is built from 16 residues. V lost 1 base, J lost 4 bases, and 17 bases lay in between. Looked up from germline, CDR1 is SGHDN and CDR2 is FVKESK.

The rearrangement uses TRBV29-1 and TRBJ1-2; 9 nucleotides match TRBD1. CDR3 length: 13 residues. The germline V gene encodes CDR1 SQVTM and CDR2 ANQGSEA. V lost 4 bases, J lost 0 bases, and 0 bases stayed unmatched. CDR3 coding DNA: TGCAGCGTTGGACAGGGGGCTAACTATGGCTACACCTTC. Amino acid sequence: CSVGQGANYGYTF. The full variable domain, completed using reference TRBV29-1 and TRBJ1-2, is SAVISQKPSRDICQRGTSLTIQCQVDSQVTMMFWYRQQPGQSLTLIATANQGSEATYESGFVIDKFPISRPNLTFSTLTVSNMSPEDSSIYLCSVGQGANYGYTFGSGTRLTVV.

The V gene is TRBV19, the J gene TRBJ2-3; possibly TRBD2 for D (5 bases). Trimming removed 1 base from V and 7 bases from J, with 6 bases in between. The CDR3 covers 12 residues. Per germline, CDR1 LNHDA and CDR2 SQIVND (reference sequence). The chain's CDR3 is CASSIGGNTQYF. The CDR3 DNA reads TGTGCCAGTAGTATAGGAGGGAATACGCAGTATTTT.

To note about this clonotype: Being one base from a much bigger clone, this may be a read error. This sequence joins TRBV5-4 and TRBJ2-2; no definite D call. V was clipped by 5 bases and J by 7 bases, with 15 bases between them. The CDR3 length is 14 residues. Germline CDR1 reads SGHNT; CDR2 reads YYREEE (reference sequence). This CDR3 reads CASSSDKVGGELFF. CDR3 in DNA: TGTGCCAGCAGTTCCGACAAGGTAGGCGGGGAGCTGTTTTTT.

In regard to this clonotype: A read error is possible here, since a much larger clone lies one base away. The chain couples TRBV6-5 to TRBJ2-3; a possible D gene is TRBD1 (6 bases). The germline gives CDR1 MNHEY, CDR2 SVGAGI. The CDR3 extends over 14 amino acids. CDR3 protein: CASSFDRQTGTQYF. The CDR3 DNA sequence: TGTGCCAGCAGTTTCGATAGACAGACAGGTACGCAGTATTTT.

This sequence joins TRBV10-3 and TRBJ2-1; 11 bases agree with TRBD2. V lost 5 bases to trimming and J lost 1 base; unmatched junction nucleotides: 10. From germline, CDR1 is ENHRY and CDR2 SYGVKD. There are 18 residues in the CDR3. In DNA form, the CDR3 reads TGTGCCATCAGTCGCGGCGCTAGCGGGGGGAGTTCCTACAATGAGCAGTTCTTC. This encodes CAISRGASGGSSYNEQFF.

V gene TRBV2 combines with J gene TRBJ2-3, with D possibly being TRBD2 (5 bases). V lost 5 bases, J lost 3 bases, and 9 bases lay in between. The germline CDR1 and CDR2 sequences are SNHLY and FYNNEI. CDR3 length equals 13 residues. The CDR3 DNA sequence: TGTGCCAGCAGTCTAGGAGGTACAGATACGCAGTATTTT. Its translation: CASSLGGTDTQYF.